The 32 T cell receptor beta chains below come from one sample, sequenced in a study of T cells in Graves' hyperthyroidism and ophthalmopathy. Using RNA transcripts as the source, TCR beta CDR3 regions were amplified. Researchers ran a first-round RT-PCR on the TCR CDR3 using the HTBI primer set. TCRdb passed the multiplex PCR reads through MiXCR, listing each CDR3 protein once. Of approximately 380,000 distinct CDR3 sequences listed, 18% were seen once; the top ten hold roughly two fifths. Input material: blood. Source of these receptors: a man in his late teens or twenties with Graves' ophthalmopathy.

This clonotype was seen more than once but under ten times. This chain's CDR3 is CASSVAPRGPNGEAFF. CDR3 bases: TGTGCCAGCAGCGTCGCCCCCCGTGGTCCCAATGGTGAAGCTTTCTTT. This chain connects TRBV9 to TRBJ1-1; no clear D. CDR1 and CDR2 from the germline V gene are SGDLS and YYNGEE. The germline V and J ends were trimmed by 2 bases and 7 bases, with 21 bases remaining between them. The CDR3 totals 16 residues.

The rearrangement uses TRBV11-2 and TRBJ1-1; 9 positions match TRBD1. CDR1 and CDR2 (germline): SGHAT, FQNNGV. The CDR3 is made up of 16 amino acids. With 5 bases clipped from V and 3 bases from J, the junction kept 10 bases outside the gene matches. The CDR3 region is CASSQGTGRRDTEAFF. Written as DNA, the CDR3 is TGTGCCAGCAGCCAAGGGACAGGGAGGAGGGACACTGAAGCTTTCTTT. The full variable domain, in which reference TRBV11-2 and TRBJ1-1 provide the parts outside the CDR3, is EAGVAQSPRYKIIEKRQSVAFWCNPISGHATLYWYQQILGQGPKLLIQFQNNGVVDDSQLPKDRFSAERLKGVDSTLKIQPAKLEDSAVYLCASSQGTGRRDTEAFFGQGTRLTVV.

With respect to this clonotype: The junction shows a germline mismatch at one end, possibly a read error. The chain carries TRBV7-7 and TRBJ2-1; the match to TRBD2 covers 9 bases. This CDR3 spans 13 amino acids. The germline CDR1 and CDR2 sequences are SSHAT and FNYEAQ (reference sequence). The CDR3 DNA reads TGTGCTAGCAGCCGTGCCTCTAGCGGGGTGCAGTTCTTC. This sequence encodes CASSRASSGVQFF.

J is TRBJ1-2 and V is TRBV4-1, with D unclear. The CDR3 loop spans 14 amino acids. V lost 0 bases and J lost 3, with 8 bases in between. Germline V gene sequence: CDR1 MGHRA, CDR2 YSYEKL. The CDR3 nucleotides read TGCGCCAGCAGCCAAGATCGCTGGTACTATGGCTACACCTTC. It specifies CASSQDRWYYGYTF.

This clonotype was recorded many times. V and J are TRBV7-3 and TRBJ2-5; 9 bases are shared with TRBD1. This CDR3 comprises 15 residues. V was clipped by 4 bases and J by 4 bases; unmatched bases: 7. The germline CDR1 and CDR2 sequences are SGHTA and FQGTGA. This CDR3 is CASSSKTGGRETQYF. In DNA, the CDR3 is TGTGCCAGCAGCTCAAAAACAGGGGGCCGAGAGACCCAGTACTTC.

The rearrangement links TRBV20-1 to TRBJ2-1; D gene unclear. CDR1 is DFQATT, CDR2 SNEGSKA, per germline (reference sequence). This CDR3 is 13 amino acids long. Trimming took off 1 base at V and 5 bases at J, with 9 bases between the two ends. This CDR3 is CSARVRLDNEQFF. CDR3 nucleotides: TGCAGTGCTAGAGTTAGACTGGACAATGAGCAGTTCTTC.

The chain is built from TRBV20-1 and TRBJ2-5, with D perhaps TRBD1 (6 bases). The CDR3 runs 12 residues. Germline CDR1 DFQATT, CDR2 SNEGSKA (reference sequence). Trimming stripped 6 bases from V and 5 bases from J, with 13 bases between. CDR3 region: CSASGVWETQYF. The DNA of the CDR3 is TGCAGTGCCTCAGGGGTGTGGGAGACCCAGTACTTC.

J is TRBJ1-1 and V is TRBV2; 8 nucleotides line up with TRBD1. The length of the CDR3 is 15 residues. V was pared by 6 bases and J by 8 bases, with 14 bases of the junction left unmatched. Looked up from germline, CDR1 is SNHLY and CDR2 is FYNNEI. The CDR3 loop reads CASSAHRDRLSEAFF. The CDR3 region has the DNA TGTGCCAGCAGCGCCCACCGGGACAGGCTTTCAGAAGCTTTCTTT.

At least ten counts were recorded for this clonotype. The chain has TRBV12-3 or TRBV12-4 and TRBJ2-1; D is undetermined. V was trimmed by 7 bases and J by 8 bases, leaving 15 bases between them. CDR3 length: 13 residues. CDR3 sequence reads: CASTLGLGDEQFF. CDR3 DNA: TGTGCCAGCACCCTAGGGCTCGGCGATGAGCAGTTCTTC.

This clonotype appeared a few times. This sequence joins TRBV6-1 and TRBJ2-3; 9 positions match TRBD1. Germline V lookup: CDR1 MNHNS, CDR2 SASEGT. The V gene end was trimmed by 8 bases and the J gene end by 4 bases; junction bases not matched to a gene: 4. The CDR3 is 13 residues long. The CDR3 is CASWDRDSDTQYF. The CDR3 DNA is TGTGCCAGCTGGGACAGGGATTCAGATACGCAGTATTTT.

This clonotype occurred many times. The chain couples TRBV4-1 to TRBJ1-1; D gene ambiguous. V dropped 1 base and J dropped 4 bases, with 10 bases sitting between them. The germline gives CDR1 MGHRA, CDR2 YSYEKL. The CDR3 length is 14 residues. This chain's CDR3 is CASSQVPGTTEAFF. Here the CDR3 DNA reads TGCGCCAGCAGCCAAGTGCCGGGAACCACTGAAGCTTTCTTT.

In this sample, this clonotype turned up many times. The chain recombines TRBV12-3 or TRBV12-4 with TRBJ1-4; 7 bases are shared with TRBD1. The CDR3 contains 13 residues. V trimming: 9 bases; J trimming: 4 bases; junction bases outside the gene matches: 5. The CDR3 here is CASGTVNNEKLFF. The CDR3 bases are TGTGCCAGTGGGACAGTGAATAATGAAAAACTGTTTTTT.

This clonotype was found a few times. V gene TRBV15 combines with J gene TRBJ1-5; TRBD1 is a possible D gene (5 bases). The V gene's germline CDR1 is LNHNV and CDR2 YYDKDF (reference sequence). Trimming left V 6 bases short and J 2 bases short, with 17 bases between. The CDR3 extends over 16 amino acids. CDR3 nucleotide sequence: TGTGCCACCAGTGGGACCTTCTCAGGTGGCAATCAGCCCCAGCATTTT. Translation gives CATSGTFSGGNQPQHF.

The CDR3 protein is CASSGQGTGANVLTF. The CDR3 DNA reads TGTGCCAGCAGTGGACAGGGCACCGGGGCCAACGTCCTGACTTTC. The chain uses TRBV25-1 and TRBJ2-6; 7 bases match TRBD1. Germline CDR1 MGHDK, CDR2 SYGVNS. CDR3 length: 15 amino acids. V dropped 4 bases and J dropped 4; count of bases not matched to a gene: 4.

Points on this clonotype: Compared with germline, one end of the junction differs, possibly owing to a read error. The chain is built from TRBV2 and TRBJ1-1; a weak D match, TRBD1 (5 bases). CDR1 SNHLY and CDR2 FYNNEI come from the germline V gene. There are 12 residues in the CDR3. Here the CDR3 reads CASSEGDGEAFF. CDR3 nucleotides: TGTGCCAGCAGCGAAGGGGACGGTGAAGCTTTCTTT.

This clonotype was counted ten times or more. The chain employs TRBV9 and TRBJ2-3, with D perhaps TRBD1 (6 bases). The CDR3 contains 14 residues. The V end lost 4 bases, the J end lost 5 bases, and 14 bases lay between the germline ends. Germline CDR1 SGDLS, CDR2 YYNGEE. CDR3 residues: CASSSRTEEDTQYF. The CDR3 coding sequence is TGTGCCAGCAGCTCTCGGACAGAAGAAGATACGCAGTATTTT.

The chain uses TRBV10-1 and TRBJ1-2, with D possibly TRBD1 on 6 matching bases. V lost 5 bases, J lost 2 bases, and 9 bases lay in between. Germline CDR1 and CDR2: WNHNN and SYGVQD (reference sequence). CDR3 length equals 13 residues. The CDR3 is CASSKTGNYGYTF. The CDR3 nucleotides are TGCGCCAGCAGTAAAACAGGGAACTATGGCTACACCTTC.

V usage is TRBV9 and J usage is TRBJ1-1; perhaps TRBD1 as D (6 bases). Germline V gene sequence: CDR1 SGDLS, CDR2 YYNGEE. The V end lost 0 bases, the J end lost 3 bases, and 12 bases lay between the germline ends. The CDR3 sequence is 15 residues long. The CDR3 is CASSVVPGEDTEAFF. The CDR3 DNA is TGTGCCAGCAGCGTAGTCCCAGGGGAAGACACTGAAGCTTTCTTT.

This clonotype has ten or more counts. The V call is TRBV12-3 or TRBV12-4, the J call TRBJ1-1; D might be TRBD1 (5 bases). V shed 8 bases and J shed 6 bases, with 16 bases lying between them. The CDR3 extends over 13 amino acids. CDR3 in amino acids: CASRRGEAAEAFF. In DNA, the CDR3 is TGTGCCAGCCGAAGGGGAGAGGCGGCTGAAGCTTTCTTT.

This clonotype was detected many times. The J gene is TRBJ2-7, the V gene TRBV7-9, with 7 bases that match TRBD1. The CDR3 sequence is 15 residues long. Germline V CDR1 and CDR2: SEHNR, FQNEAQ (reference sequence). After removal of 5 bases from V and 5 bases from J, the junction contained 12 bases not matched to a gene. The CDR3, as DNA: TGTGCCAGCAGCCTGGGGACAGCACGGCGCCACGAGCAGTACTTC. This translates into CASSLGTARRHEQYF.

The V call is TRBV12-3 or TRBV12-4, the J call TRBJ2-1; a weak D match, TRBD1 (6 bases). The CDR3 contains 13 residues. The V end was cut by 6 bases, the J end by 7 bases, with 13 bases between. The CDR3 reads CASRIGQPNEQFF. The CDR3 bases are TGTGCCAGCAGAATTGGACAGCCGAATGAGCAGTTCTTC.

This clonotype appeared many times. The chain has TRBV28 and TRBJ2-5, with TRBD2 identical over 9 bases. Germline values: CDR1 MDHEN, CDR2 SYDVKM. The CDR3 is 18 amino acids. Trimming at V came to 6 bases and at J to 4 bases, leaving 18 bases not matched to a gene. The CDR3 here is CASSPVLAGPRGTETQYF. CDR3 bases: TGTGCCAGCAGCCCGGTACTAGCGGGCCCTAGGGGGACAGAGACCCAGTACTTC. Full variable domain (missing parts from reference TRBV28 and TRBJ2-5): DVKVTQSSRYLVKRTGEKVFLECVQDMDHENMFWYRQDPGLGLRLIYFSYDVKMKEKGDIPEGYSVSREKKERFSLILESASTNQTSMYLCASSPVLAGPRGTETQYFGPGTRLLVL.

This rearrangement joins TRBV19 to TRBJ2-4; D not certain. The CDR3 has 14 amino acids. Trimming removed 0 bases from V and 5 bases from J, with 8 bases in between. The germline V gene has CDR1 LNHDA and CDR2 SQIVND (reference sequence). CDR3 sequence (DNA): TGTGCCAGTAGTATAGATGACTCCCAAAACATTCAGTACTTC. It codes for CASSIDDSQNIQYF.

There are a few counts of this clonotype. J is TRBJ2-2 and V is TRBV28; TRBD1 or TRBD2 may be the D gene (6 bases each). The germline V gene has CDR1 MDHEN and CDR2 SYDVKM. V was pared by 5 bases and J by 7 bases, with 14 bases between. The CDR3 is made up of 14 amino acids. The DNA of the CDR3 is TGTGCCAGCAGTGGCCGGGGGCAAGGCGGGGAGCTGTTTTTT. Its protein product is CASSGRGQGGELFF.

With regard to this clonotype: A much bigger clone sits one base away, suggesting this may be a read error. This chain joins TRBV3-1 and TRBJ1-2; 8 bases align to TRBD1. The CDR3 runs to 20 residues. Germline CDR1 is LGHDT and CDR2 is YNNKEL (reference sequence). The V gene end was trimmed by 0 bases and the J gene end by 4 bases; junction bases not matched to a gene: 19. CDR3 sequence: CASSQDRTCRDRGGAYGYTF. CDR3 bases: TGTGCCAGCAGCCAAGATCGGACTTGTCGCGACAGGGGCGGGGCCTATGGCTACACCTTC.

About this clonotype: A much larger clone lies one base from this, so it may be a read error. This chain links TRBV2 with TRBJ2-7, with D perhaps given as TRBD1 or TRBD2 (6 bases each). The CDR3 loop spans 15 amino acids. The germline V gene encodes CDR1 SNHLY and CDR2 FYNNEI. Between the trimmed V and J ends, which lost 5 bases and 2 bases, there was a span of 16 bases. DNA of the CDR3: TGTGCCAGCAGTTTAAAGGGGGGCAGCCCCTACGAGCAGTACTTC. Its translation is CASSLKGGSPYEQYF.

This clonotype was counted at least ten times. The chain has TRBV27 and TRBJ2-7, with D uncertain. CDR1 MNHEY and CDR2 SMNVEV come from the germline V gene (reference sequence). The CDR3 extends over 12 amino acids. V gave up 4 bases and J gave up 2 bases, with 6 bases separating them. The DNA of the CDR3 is TGTGCCAGCAGTTCAGGCACCTACGAGCAGTACTTC. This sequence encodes CASSSGTYEQYF.

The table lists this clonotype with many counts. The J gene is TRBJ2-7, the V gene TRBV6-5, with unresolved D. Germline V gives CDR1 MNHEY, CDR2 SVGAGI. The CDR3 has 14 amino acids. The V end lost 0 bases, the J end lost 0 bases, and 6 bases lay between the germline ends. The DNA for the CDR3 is TGTGCCAGCAGTTACTCGACTGACTCCTACGAGCAGTACTTC. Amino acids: CASSYSTDSYEQYF.

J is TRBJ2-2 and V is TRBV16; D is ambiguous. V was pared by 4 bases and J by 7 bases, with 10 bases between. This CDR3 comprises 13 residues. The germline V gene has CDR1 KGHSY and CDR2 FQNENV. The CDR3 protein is CASSLWGDGELFF. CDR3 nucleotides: TGTGCCAGCAGCCTCTGGGGTGACGGGGAGCTGTTTTTT.

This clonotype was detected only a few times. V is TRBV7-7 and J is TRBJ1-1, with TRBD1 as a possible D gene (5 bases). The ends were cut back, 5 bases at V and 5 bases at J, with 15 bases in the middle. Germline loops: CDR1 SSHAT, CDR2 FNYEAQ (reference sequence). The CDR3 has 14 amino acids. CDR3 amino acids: CASSRLGVGTEAFF. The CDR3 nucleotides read TGTGCCAGCAGCCGACTGGGGGTCGGTACTGAAGCTTTCTTT. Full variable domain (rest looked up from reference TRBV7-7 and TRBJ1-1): GAGVSQSPRYKVTKRGQDVTLRCDPISSHATLYWYQQALGQGPEFLTYFNYEAQPDKSGLPSDRFSAERPEGSISTLTIQRTEQRDSAMYRCASSRLGVGTEAFFGQGTRLTVV.

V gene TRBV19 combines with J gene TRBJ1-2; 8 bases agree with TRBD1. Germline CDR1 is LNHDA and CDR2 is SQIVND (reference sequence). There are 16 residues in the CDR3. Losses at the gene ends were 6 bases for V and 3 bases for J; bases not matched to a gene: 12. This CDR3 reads CASSRSGQGYDYGYTF. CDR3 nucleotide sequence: TGTGCCAGTAGCCGCAGTGGACAGGGATACGACTATGGCTACACCTTC.

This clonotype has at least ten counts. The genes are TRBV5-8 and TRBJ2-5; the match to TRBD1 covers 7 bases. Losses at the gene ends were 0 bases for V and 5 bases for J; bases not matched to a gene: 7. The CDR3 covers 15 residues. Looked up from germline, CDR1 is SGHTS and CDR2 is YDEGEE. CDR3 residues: CASSLGLNRGETQYF. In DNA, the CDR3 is TGTGCCAGCAGCTTGGGCCTGAACAGGGGTGAGACCCAGTACTTC.